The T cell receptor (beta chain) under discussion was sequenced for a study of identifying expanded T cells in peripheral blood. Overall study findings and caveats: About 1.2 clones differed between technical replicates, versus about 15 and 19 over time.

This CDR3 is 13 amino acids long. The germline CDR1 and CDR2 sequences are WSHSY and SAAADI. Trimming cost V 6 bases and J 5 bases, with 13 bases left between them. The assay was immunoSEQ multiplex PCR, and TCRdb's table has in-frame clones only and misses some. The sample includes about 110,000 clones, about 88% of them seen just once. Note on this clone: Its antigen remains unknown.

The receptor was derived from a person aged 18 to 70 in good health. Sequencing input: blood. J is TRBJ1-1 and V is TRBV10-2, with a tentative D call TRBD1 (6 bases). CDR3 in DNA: TGCGCCAGCAGGGAGGGGACAATTACTGAAGCTTTCTTT. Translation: CASREGTITEAFF.